The entry that follows covers one T cell receptor (beta chain) sequence. What it recognizes is unknown. CDR3 size: 15 residues. Germline V CDR1 and CDR2: MGHRA, YSYEKL. Trimming at V came to 0 bases and at J to 2 bases, leaving 2 bases not matched to a gene. The PCR used 60 Vbeta and 13 Jbeta primers. Profiled with immunoSEQ multiplex PCR; TCRdb holds only in-frame clones, not every one. The table lists around 94,000 clones, about four fifths of them singletons. This entry is derived from a study of cytomegalovirus exposure and HLA in healthy donors. General study points: Several top significant clusters appeared, in a later analysis, to be linked to common viral pathogens. Cytomegalovirus status was reportedly diagnosed by the classifier with high sensitivity and specificity.

The chain links TRBV4-1 to TRBJ2-3; 7 bases agree with TRBD1. The sample comprised PBMCs. The receptor's source is a man younger than 30 in good health and CMV-seronegative. The CDR3 coding sequence is TGCGCCAGCAGCCAAGATGGGACAGTCACAGATACGCAGTATTTT. Protein: CASSQDGTVTDTQYF.